This T cell receptor (beta chain) was retrieved from a study of blood T cell repertoires in COVID-19. Whole-study context: Acute-phase and convalescent COVID-19 samples originated in the United States, Italy and Spain. In each case, the material was cDNA or gDNA derived from T cells, B-cell-depleted T cells, or PBMCs.

The data were produced by immunoSEQ multiplex PCR, yet TCRdb's version contains in-frame clones alone and is incomplete. Of some 130,000 clones in the sample, approximately 90% were seen once. The length of the CDR3 is 15 residues. J lost 6 bases, V lost 3 bases, and 7 bases had no gene match. The germline V gene has CDR1 SNHLY and CDR2 FYNNEI. The chain carries TRBV2 and TRBJ1-4, with 7 nucleotides matching TRBD1. The TCR was taken from a man between 60 and 75 years old with active or convalescent COVID-19. The sequencing sample was made of peripheral blood. CDR3 sequence: CASSDPQGQDEKLFF. CDR3 nucleotides: TGTGCCAGCAGTGACCCACAGGGGCAGGATGAAAAACTGTTTTTT.